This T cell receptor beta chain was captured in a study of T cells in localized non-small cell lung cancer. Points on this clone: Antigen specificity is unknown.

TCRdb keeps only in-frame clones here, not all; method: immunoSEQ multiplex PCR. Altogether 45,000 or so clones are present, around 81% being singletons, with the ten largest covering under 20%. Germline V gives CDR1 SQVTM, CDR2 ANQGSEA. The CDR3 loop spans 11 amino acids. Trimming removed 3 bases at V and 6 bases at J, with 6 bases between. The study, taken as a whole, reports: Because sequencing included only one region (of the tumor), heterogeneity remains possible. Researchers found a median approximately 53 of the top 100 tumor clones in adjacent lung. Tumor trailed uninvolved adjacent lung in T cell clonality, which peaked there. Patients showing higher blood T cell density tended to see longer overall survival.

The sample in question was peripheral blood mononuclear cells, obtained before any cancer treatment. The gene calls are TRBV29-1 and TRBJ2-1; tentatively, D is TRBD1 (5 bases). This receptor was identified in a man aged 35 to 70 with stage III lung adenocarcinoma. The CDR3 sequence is CSVDRGNEQFF. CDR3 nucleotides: TGCAGCGTTGATAGGGGCAATGAGCAGTTCTTC.